Each of the 23 T cell receptor beta chains below was sequenced from the same sample in a study of T cell changes during pregnancy in multiple sclerosis. Sequencing used immunoSEQ multiplex PCR; TCRdb keeps in-frame clones, though not all of them. This table has roughly 63,000 clones, roughly 93% appearing once. This specimen consisted of CD8+ T cells from peripheral blood mononuclear cells, obtained in the second trimester of pregnancy. The receptor set was obtained from a female donor with multiple sclerosis, enrolled in a pregnancy study.

The chain couples TRBV29-1 to TRBJ1-2; 10 nucleotides align to TRBD1. The CDR3 sequence is 13 residues long. Germline V gives CDR1 SQVTM, CDR2 ANQGSEA. V lost 7 bases, J lost 9 bases, and 11 bases stayed unmatched. CDR3 loop: CSASDRGLSSYTF. The CDR3 DNA reads as TGCAGCGCCTCGGACAGGGGGTTAAGTAGCTACACCTTC.

V gene TRBV7-9 combines with J gene TRBJ2-3; 11 bases line up with TRBD2. Trimming at V came to 7 bases and at J to 1 base, leaving 10 bases not matched to a gene. The CDR3 sequence is 17 residues long. Germline assignment: CDR1 SEHNR and CDR2 FQNEAQ (reference sequence). DNA for the CDR3: TGTGCCAGCATTCCCGCACCTAGCGGGGGGCGCACAGATACGCAGTATTTT. Its translation: CASIPAPSGGRTDTQYF.

CDR3 protein: CASSLAWGGPPYEQYF. The CDR3 bases are TGCGCCAGCAGCTTGGCCTGGGGGGGCCCCCCCTACGAGCAGTACTTC. V is TRBV5-1 and J is TRBJ2-7, with D perhaps matching TRBD2 (7 bases). Germline V gene lookup returns CDR1 SGHRS and CDR2 YFSETQ. The CDR3 is 16 residues long. Deletions cut 0 bases from V and 2 bases from J, with 15 bases between.

The chain links TRBV19 to TRBJ1-2; 8 bases are shared with TRBD1. CDR1 is LNHDA, CDR2 SQIVND, per germline (reference sequence). J was trimmed by 7 bases and V by 6 bases; bases with no gene match: 10. The CDR3 consists of 14 residues. CDR3 in amino acids: CASSLTGQGGGYTF. DNA of the CDR3: TGTGCCAGTAGCCTGACTGGACAGGGTGGTGGCTACACCTTC.

V gene TRBV7-6 combines with J gene TRBJ2-1; 7 bases fit TRBD2. V dropped 5 bases and J dropped 0; count of bases not matched to a gene: 7. Germline CDR1 is SGHVS and CDR2 is FNYEAQ. The CDR3 runs 16 residues. CDR3 in DNA: TGTGCCAGCAGCGCAACTAGCGTTAGCTCCTACAATGAGCAGTTCTTC. Translation: CASSATSVSSYNEQFF.

The rearrangement uses TRBV4-3 and TRBJ2-2; weak D call: TRBD2 (6 bases). Germline CDR1 reads LGHNA; CDR2 reads YSLEER. This CDR3 has 16 residues. V was cut by 4 bases and J by 1 base, with 13 bases left in between. The CDR3 bases are TGCGCCAGCAGCCCCATAAACGGGAGGAACACCGGGGAGCTGTTTTTT. It translates to CASSPINGRNTGELFF.

The chain couples TRBV2 to TRBJ2-7; D is possibly TRBD1 (6 bases). This CDR3 has 14 amino acids. Trimming took 10 bases from V and 0 from J, leaving 16 bases between them. Germline values: CDR1 SNHLY, CDR2 FYNNEI. The CDR3 DNA reads as TGTGCCACCACTGGGACACCGAGCTCCTACGAGCAGTACTTC. It yields the protein CATTGTPSSYEQYF.

V and J are TRBV6-4 and TRBJ2-2; D is ambiguous. Germline V gives CDR1 MRHNA, CDR2 SNTAGT. Trimming took 0 bases from V and 6 from J, leaving 8 bases between them. The CDR3 extends over 14 amino acids. The CDR3: CASSDSGFAGELFF. The CDR3 region has the DNA TGTGCCAGCAGTGACTCGGGCTTTGCCGGGGAGCTGTTTTTT.

The chain recombines TRBV29-1 with TRBJ2-7, with D possibly TRBD1 on 6 matching bases. The CDR3 loop spans 15 amino acids. The germline V and J ends were trimmed by 0 bases and 0 bases, with 12 bases remaining between them. Germline loops: CDR1 SQVTM, CDR2 ANQGSEA. CDR3 DNA: TGCAGCGTTGAAGATGGGGAGACAGGCTCCTACGAGCAGTACTTC. Residues: CSVEDGETGSYEQYF.

V and J are TRBV7-8 and TRBJ1-3; D is possibly TRBD1 (5 bases). Germline V CDR1 and CDR2: SGHVS, FQNEAQ. V was pared by 5 bases and J by 0 bases, with 11 bases between. CDR3 length: 15 residues. CDR3 protein: CASSLTANSGNTIYF. CDR3 bases: TGTGCCAGCAGCCTGACAGCTAACTCTGGAAACACCATATATTTT.

CDR3 region: CASSFQGPYEQYF. DNA for the CDR3: TGTGCCAGCAGTTTTCAGGGCCCGTACGAGCAGTACTTC. V gene TRBV6-5 combines with J gene TRBJ2-7; a possible D gene is TRBD1 (5 bases). The CDR3 loop spans 13 amino acids. V was cut by 4 bases and J by 4 bases, with 11 bases left in between. Germline assignment: CDR1 MNHEY and CDR2 SVGAGI.

The chain is built from TRBV13 and TRBJ2-3, with TRBD2 identical over 12 bases. V lost 5 bases and J lost 0; bases outside the gene matches: 15. The germline V gene has CDR1 PRHDT and CDR2 FYEKMQ (reference sequence). This CDR3 contains 20 residues. CDR3 loop: CASSLIPGTSGFSSTDTQYF. For the CDR3, the DNA is TGTGCCAGCAGCCTAATTCCCGGGACTAGCGGGTTCTCTAGCACAGATACGCAGTATTTT.

This chain links TRBV7-9 with TRBJ1-1, with D unclear. CDR3 length: 13 residues. Trimming stripped 1 base from V and 4 bases from J, with 7 bases between. Germline V lookup: CDR1 SEHNR, CDR2 FQNEAQ (reference sequence). For the CDR3, the DNA is TGTGCCAGCAGCTTAGACACGGGCACTGAAGCTTTCTTT. It encodes CASSLDTGTEAFF.

The chain has TRBV30 and TRBJ2-5; 8 bases align to TRBD1. The CDR3 extends over 13 amino acids. Germline CDR1 reads GTSNPN; CDR2 reads SVGIG (reference sequence). V lost 5 bases and J lost 3; bases outside the gene matches: 5. CDR3 DNA sequence: TGTGCCTGGGGGGGACAGGTAAAAGAGACCCAGTACTTC. Protein product: CAWGGQVKETQYF.

The V and J genes are TRBV28 and TRBJ2-7; 8 bases fit TRBD1. Per the germline V gene, CDR1 is MDHEN and CDR2 is SYDVKM. The V segment lost 2 bases and the J segment 4 bases; nucleotides outside the gene matches: 4. CDR3 size: 14 residues. CDR3 sequence: CASSLSGQGYEQYF. The CDR3 coding sequence is TGTGCCAGCAGTTTAAGCGGACAGGGTTACGAGCAGTACTTC.

In its sample, this clone was seen once. This chain uses TRBV5-1 with TRBJ2-3, with 9 bases that match TRBD1. Trimming took 1 base from V and 1 from J; bases not matched to a gene: 1. The CDR3 consists of 15 residues. Germline V gene sequence: CDR1 SGHRS, CDR2 YFSETQ. The CDR3 loop is CASSLTGGGTDTQYF. Here the CDR3 DNA reads TGCGCCAGCAGCTTGACAGGGGGCGGCACAGATACGCAGTATTTT.

This chain links TRBV5-1 with TRBJ1-1; D not certain. V gave up 2 bases and J gave up 8 bases, with 16 bases separating them. The CDR3 runs to 14 residues. Germline lookup yields CDR1 SGHRS and CDR2 YFSETQ. The CDR3 DNA sequence: TGCGCCAGCAGCTTAGGAGGGTCTCCCCTCGAAGCTTTCTTT. Amino acids: CASSLGGSPLEAFF.

The chain employs TRBV9 and TRBJ2-6, with TRBD2 matching 7 bases. Germline CDR1 and CDR2: SGDLS and YYNGEE. The CDR3 totals 15 residues. Trimming removed 7 bases from V and 2 bases from J; junction bases left unmatched: 6. CDR3 residues: CASLGRATGANVLTF. The CDR3 nucleotides are TGTGCCAGCTTGGGGAGGGCAACTGGGGCCAACGTCCTGACTTTC.

The sample holds one count of this clone. The J gene is TRBJ1-4, the V gene TRBV27; D might be TRBD1 (5 bases). With 0 bases removed from V and 7 bases from J, the gap between germline ends came to 12 bases. Germline assignment: CDR1 MNHEY and CDR2 SMNVEV (reference sequence). There are 15 residues in the CDR3. The CDR3 DNA sequence: TGTGCCAGCAGTTTATCTGCGGGGGTTGTTGAAAAACTGTTTTTT. Its protein is CASSLSAGVVEKLFF. Complete variable domain (other parts from reference TRBV27 and TRBJ1-4): EAQVTQNPRYLITVTGKKLTVTCSQNMNHEYMSWYRQDPGLGLRQIYYSMNVEVTDKGDVPEGYKVSRKEKRNFPLILESPSPNQTSLYFCASSLSAGVVEKLFFGSGTQLSVL.

The chain uses TRBV19 and TRBJ2-1; D unclear. The V and J ends lost 7 bases and 3 bases respectively, with 13 bases between them. The CDR3 loop spans 14 amino acids. Germline CDR1 reads LNHDA; CDR2 reads SQIVND (reference sequence). The CDR3 sequence is CASTVRPGYNEQFF. The CDR3 coding sequence is TGTGCCAGTACCGTCCGGCCGGGCTACAATGAGCAGTTCTTC.

This rearrangement joins TRBV27 to TRBJ2-3; tentative D call: TRBD1 (5 bases). V shed 7 bases and J shed 0 bases, with 14 bases lying between them. The CDR3 has 15 residues. Germline V CDR1 and CDR2: MNHEY, SMNVEV (reference sequence). The CDR3 region has the DNA TGTGCCAGCACTAAGGCAGGGCTTAGCACAGATACGCAGTATTTT. It codes for CASTKAGLSTDTQYF.

The genes are TRBV27 and TRBJ2-3; 10 positions agree with TRBD1. The V gene end was trimmed by 6 bases and the J gene end by 7 bases; junction bases not matched to a gene: 4. This CDR3 is built from 13 residues. Germline V gene lookup returns CDR1 MNHEY and CDR2 SMNVEV (reference sequence). CDR3 in DNA: TGTGCCAGCAGGACAGGGGGCGTTAATACGCAGTATTTT. The encoded protein is CASRTGGVNTQYF.

The rearrangement joins TRBV7-3 to TRBJ1-1, with a weak D call TRBD1 (5 bases). The CDR3 length is 13 residues. V was shortened by 3 bases and J by 4 bases, with 9 bases between the two germline ends. Germline V lookup: CDR1 SGHTA, CDR2 FQGTGA. The CDR3 nucleotides are TGTGCCAGCAGCTTCGGGGGAGGCACTGAAGCTTTCTTT. The encoded protein is CASSFGGGTEAFF.